The 9 T cell receptor beta chains given below trace back to one sample, sequenced in a study of blood T cell repertoires in COVID-19. This table comes from immunoSEQ multiplex PCR, and its TCRdb copy is limited to in-frame clones, with some not included. Found here are about 320,000 clones, about 92% of them singletons; the top ten hold 2% to 3%. The sequenced sample was PBMCs or T cells enriched from blood (not recorded which). These receptors were taken from a man between 60 and 75 years old who had recovered from COVID-19.

The CDR3 DNA reads as TGTGCCAGCAGTTTATGGGGAGAAGCGACCGATGGCTACACCTTC. It is translated as CASSLWGEATDGYTF. This rearrangement joins TRBV27 to TRBJ1-2; D call uncertain. V shed 1 base and J shed 6 bases, with 15 bases lying between them. The CDR3 is made up of 15 amino acids. From germline, CDR1 is MNHEY and CDR2 SMNVEV (reference sequence).

V gene TRBV4-1 combines with J gene TRBJ1-6, with D tentatively TRBD1 (5 bases). Trimming pared 4 bases from V and 7 bases from J, leaving 8 bases between. CDR1 and CDR2 from the germline V gene are MGHRA and YSYEKL. The CDR3 has 13 amino acids. The CDR3 sequence: CASSLDRNSPLHF. In DNA, the CDR3 is TGCGCCAGCAGCCTCGACAGAAATTCACCCCTCCACTTT.

The chain employs TRBV6-6 and TRBJ1-4, with 8 bases matching TRBD1. Germline V lookup: CDR1 MNHNY, CDR2 SVGAGI (reference sequence). With 8 bases clipped from V and 7 bases from J, the junction kept 6 bases outside the gene matches. CDR3 length equals 13 residues. This CDR3 reads CASLGTGLEKLFF. The CDR3 bases are TGTGCCAGCCTTGGGACAGGTCTTGAAAAACTGTTTTTT.

This chain links TRBV30 with TRBJ1-2; D is unclear. V was pared by 5 bases and J by 4 bases, with 11 bases between. The CDR3 is 12 amino acids. Germline V gives CDR1 GTSNPN, CDR2 SVGIG (reference sequence). CDR3 protein: CAWRIWSYGYTF. In nucleotides, the CDR3 is TGTGCCTGGCGGATCTGGAGCTATGGCTACACCTTC.

The chain has TRBV5-1 and TRBJ1-1; TRBD1 might be the D (5 bases). CDR1 and CDR2 from the germline V gene are SGHRS and YFSETQ. The CDR3 covers 16 residues. V lost 6 bases to trimming and J lost 0 bases, with 18 bases between them. The CDR3 spells CASTRHGTGMNTEAFF. The CDR3 DNA sequence: TGCGCCAGCACGCGACACGGAACAGGAATGAACACTGAAGCTTTCTTT.

The V and J genes are TRBV27 and TRBJ2-4, with D maybe TRBD1 (6 bases). CDR1 and CDR2 from the germline V gene are MNHEY and SMNVEV (reference sequence). V lost 6 bases to trimming and J lost 2 bases, with 17 bases between them. The CDR3 runs to 16 residues. The CDR3 DNA reads as TGTGCCAGCAGCCTTCCTCCGGGACAACCCAAAAACATTCAGTACTTC. Translation: CASSLPPGQPKNIQYF.

This clone has a handful of counts. The sample carries other DNA sequences with the same CDR3. This chain joins TRBV7-9 and TRBJ2-7; D gene uncertain. Trimming took off 5 bases at V and 4 bases at J, with 12 bases between the two ends. Germline CDR1 reads SEHNR; CDR2 reads FQNEAQ (reference sequence). The CDR3 extends over 13 amino acids. The DNA for the CDR3 is TGTGCCAGCAGCCTGGGCCGGTCGTACGAGCAGTACTTC. Protein sequence: CASSLGRSYEQYF.

This chain links TRBV7-2 with TRBJ2-3; weak D call: TRBD2 (5 bases). Germline CDR1 reads SGHTA; CDR2 reads FQGNSA. There are 14 residues in the CDR3. Trimming took off 3 bases at V and 2 bases at J, with 9 bases between the two ends. CDR3 sequence: CASSFSVYTDTQYF. CDR3 nucleotides: TGTGCCAGCAGCTTTAGCGTGTACACAGATACGCAGTATTTT. The full variable domain, in which reference TRBV7-2 and TRBJ2-3 provide the parts outside the CDR3, is GAGVSQSPSNKVTEKGKDVELRCDPISGHTALYWYRQSLGQGLEFLIYFQGNSAPDKSGLPSDRFSAERTGGSVSTLTIQRTQQEDSAVYLCASSFSVYTDTQYFGPGTRLTVL.

This clone was observed a handful of times. The CDR3 region has the DNA TGCAGCGCCACTGGGGGGTTCGATGGCTACACCTTC. Residues: CSATGGFDGYTF. J is TRBJ1-2 and V is TRBV29-1, with D possibly TRBD1 on 5 matching bases. V shed 7 bases and J shed 6 bases, with 15 bases lying between them. In germline, CDR1 is SQVTM, CDR2 ANQGSEA. The CDR3 extends over 12 amino acids.